Following are 24 T cell receptor beta chains from one sample sequenced in a study of CD8 T cells in ankylosing spondylitis. Study findings and constraints: Seven to nine highly homologous variants formed a TCR beta motif that appeared characteristic of ankylosing spondylitis blood.

No antigen has been identified for these receptors. TCRdb reprocessed the 5' RACE reads with MiXCR, giving one entry per CDR3 protein. The sample contains approximately 520,000 distinct CDR3 sequences, under 5.5% of which appear only once. The sequencing sample was made of blood, either unsorted or a sorted T cell fraction (not recorded which). The receptors stem from a male donor with ankylosing spondylitis.

This CDR3 is CSARAPLTGWGNTEAFF. CDR3 sequence (DNA): TGCAGTGCTAGGGCCCCCCTGACTGGCTGGGGGAACACTGAAGCTTTCTTT. V and J are TRBV20-1 and TRBJ1-1; D is ambiguous. The germline V gene encodes CDR1 DFQATT and CDR2 SNEGSKA (reference sequence). The CDR3 totals 17 residues. Trimming pared 3 bases from V and 1 base from J, leaving 21 bases between.

The table lists this clonotype with many counts. The rearrangement uses TRBV5-1 and TRBJ2-7, with D maybe TRBD2 (6 bases). V was pared by 4 bases and J by 2 bases, with 22 bases between. Germline V gives CDR1 SGHRS, CDR2 YFSETQ. The CDR3 has 17 amino acids. CDR3 residues: CASSRGLAQSFPYEQYF. CDR3 sequence (DNA): TGCGCCAGCAGCCGGGGGTTAGCTCAGTCTTTCCCCTACGAGCAGTACTTC.

This clonotype was counted many times. This sequence joins TRBV10-3 and TRBJ1-4; D unresolved. The germline V and J ends were trimmed by 4 bases and 0 bases, with 6 bases remaining between them. The CDR3 length is 14 residues. Per the germline V gene, CDR1 is ENHRY and CDR2 is SYGVKD. This CDR3 is CAISAGATNEKLFF. In DNA form, the CDR3 reads TGTGCCATCAGTGCCGGGGCAACTAATGAAAAACTGTTTTTT.

This clonotype was observed at least ten times. The chain combines TRBV20-1 with TRBJ2-1; D is unclear. V shed 2 bases and J shed 1 base, with 9 bases lying between them. Germline CDR1 reads DFQATT; CDR2 reads SNEGSKA (reference sequence). The length of the CDR3 is 14 residues. In nucleotides, the CDR3 is TGCAGTGCTAGAAGCCAGGCGTCCTACAATGAGCAGTTCTTC. It translates to CSARSQASYNEQFF.

This clonotype was found many times. The chain recombines TRBV18 with TRBJ2-2; 10 bases agree with TRBD1. Germline assignment: CDR1 KGHSH and CDR2 LQKENI. The CDR3 totals 16 residues. The junction had 5 bases not matched to a gene; V was cut back by 3 bases and J by 4 bases. Written as DNA, the CDR3 is TGTGCCAGCTCACCGACAGGGGGCGATTTCACCGGGGAGCTGTTTTTT. The encoded protein is CASSPTGGDFTGELFF.

On this clonotype itself: Just one base apart from a much larger clone, this may be a read error. The CDR3 end shows no conserved phenylalanine or tryptophan, and so a read error is likely. This rearrangement joins TRBV2 to TRBJ1-1; D is perhaps TRBD1 (5 bases). The CDR3 has 13 residues. Germline V CDR1 and CDR2: SNHLY, FYNNEI. V lost 8 bases to trimming and J lost 7 bases, with 17 bases between them. The CDR3 here is CASSLTDGGEAFV. As DNA, the CDR3 is TGTGCCAGCTCCTTGACTGACGGGGGTGAAGCTTTCGTT.

This clonotype was observed many times. V and J are TRBV5-1 and TRBJ2-1; D call uncertain. V lost 4 bases to trimming and J lost 6 bases, with 11 bases between them. Germline V gene sequence: CDR1 SGHRS, CDR2 YFSETQ. The CDR3 is 13 residues long. CDR3 protein: CASSAPRLNEQFF. The CDR3 nucleotides read TGCGCCAGCAGCGCCCCCAGGCTCAATGAGCAGTTCTTC.

This clonotype was picked up many times. The rearrangement uses TRBV4-3 and TRBJ2-7; D is tentatively TRBD1 or TRBD2 (5 bases each). Germline V lookup: CDR1 LGHNA, CDR2 YSLEER. V lost 1 base to trimming and J lost 12 bases, with 19 bases between them. The CDR3 runs 14 residues. The CDR3: CASSQGPALGARYF. The CDR3 bases are TGCGCCAGCAGCCAAGGCCCAGCCCTCGGGGCTAGGTACTTC.

Notes on this clonotype: This could be a read error, since a much larger clone is one nucleotide away. The J gene is TRBJ2-1, the V gene TRBV4-2; D is undetermined. The germline V gene encodes CDR1 LGHNA and CDR2 YNFKEQ. With 3 bases removed from V and 9 bases from J, the gap between germline ends came to 9 bases. The CDR3 has 12 amino acids. The CDR3 DNA follows: TGTGCCAGCAGCCATGGGTTCGGTGAGCAGTTCTTC. Translation gives CASSHGFGEQFF.

A few counts support this clonotype. V gene TRBV12-3 or TRBV12-4 combines with J gene TRBJ2-2, with D possibly matching TRBD2 (6 bases). The CDR3 contains 14 residues. V lost 5 bases and J lost 7, with 14 bases in between. The CDR3 sequence is CASSPHPGDGELFF. In DNA form, the CDR3 reads TGTGCCAGCAGTCCCCACCCGGGGGACGGGGAGCTGTTTTTT.

This chain connects TRBV2 to TRBJ2-1; 8 positions match TRBD1. J gave up 0 bases and V 4 bases, and 8 bases lay outside the gene matches. The CDR3 contains 17 residues. Germline CDR1 SNHLY, CDR2 FYNNEI. CDR3 amino acids: CASSATGVRSSYNEQFF. The CDR3 region has the DNA TGTGCCAGCAGTGCGACAGGGGTTAGAAGCTCCTACAATGAGCAGTTCTTC.

The chain combines TRBV11-1 with TRBJ2-2; D is ambiguous. Germline V gene data show CDR1 as SGHAT and CDR2 as FQDESV (reference sequence). Trimming shortened V by 5 bases and J by 1 base, and 5 bases separated the two germline ends. CDR3 length: 13 amino acids. The CDR3 sequence: CASSKQNTGELFF. Written as DNA, the CDR3 is TGTGCCAGCAGCAAACAGAACACCGGGGAGCTGTTTTTT.

The chain links TRBV6-1 to TRBJ1-6; D might be TRBD1 (5 bases). The CDR3 runs to 17 residues. The V and J ends lost 6 bases and 6 bases respectively, with 21 bases between them. The germline CDR1 and CDR2 sequences are MNHNS and SASEGT. CDR3 sequence (DNA): TGTGCCAGCAGGCCCCTGGGAGGAGGGGTCATTAATTCACCCCTCCACTTT. It is translated as CASRPLGGGVINSPLHF.

This clonotype was observed at least ten times. The chain links TRBV5-6 to TRBJ1-4; maybe TRBD1 (6 bases). The germline V gene has CDR1 SGHDT and CDR2 YYEEEE. The V and J ends lost 4 bases and 3 bases respectively, with 16 bases between them. This CDR3 is built from 16 residues. DNA of the CDR3: TGTGCCAGCAGCGGGGCGACAGGTTCGTCTAATGAAAAACTGTTTTTT. This encodes CASSGATGSSNEKLFF.

This clonotype was counted ten times or more. The chain employs TRBV5-1 and TRBJ1-3; perhaps TRBD1 as D (5 bases). Germline-derived CDR1 and CDR2 are SGHRS and YFSETQ. The CDR3 loop spans 16 amino acids. The V gene lost 1 base and the J gene lost 0 bases, with 11 bases spanning the gap. The CDR3 region is CASSLLRGYSGNTIYF. The DNA for the CDR3 is TGCGCCAGCAGCTTGCTGAGGGGCTACTCTGGAAACACCATATATTTT.

This chain links TRBV7-2 with TRBJ1-1; TRBD1 might be the D (5 bases). Per the germline V gene, CDR1 is SGHTA and CDR2 is FQGNSA. The CDR3 runs to 15 residues. Trimming pared 5 bases from V and 3 bases from J, leaving 16 bases between. The CDR3 bases are TGTGCCAGCAGCAGCCGACAGATGACTTACACTGAAGCTTTCTTT. Translation gives CASSSRQMTYTEAFF.

This clonotype was seen ten or more times. J is TRBJ1-5 and V is TRBV19, with D tentatively TRBD1 (6 bases). The CDR3 spans 18 residues. Germline lookup yields CDR1 LNHDA and CDR2 SQIVND (reference sequence). Trimming pared 0 bases from V and 1 base from J, leaving 16 bases between. The CDR3 reads CASSIDWAGVVSNQPQHF. The DNA of the CDR3 is TGTGCCAGTAGTATAGATTGGGCAGGGGTCGTGAGCAATCAGCCCCAGCATTTT.

This clonotype was recorded many times. V and J are TRBV28 and TRBJ2-3, with D possibly TRBD2 on 5 matching bases. This CDR3 region has 14 residues. Looked up from germline, CDR1 is MDHEN and CDR2 is SYDVKM. The V end was cut by 3 bases, the J end by 0 bases, with 7 bases between. CDR3 sequence: CASSFGGSTDTQYF. The CDR3 DNA reads TGTGCCAGCAGTTTTGGCGGGAGCACAGATACGCAGTATTTT.

The table lists this clonotype with many counts. This rearrangement joins TRBV6-5 to TRBJ2-1, with D unresolved. The V gene lost 2 bases and the J gene lost 0 bases, with 8 bases spanning the gap. The CDR3 contains 15 residues. Germline CDR1 MNHEY, CDR2 SVGAGI. The CDR3 DNA reads as TGTGCCAGCAGTTACGGTTCGAGCTCCTACAATGAGCAGTTCTTC. Its protein is CASSYGSSSYNEQFF.

This clonotype was observed at least ten times. The genes are TRBV5-1 and TRBJ1-1; D might be TRBD1 (5 bases). This CDR3 has 14 residues. The V and J ends lost 0 bases and 0 bases respectively, with 6 bases between them. Per germline, CDR1 SGHRS and CDR2 YFSETQ. The CDR3 reads CASSLDRMNTEAFF. As DNA, the CDR3 is TGCGCCAGCAGCTTGGACAGGATGAACACTGAAGCTTTCTTT.

This clonotype was counted only a few times. The chain combines TRBV28 with TRBJ1-3; 8 bases line up with TRBD1. The CDR3 has 15 residues. CDR1 and CDR2 (germline): MDHEN, SYDVKM. The V and J ends lost 6 bases and 3 bases, in that order; junction bases with no gene match: 7. DNA of the CDR3: TGTGCCAGCAGCCTCAGGGGGCGCGGTGGAAACACCATATATTTT. Amino acid sequence: CASSLRGRGGNTIYF.

This clonotype showed up many times. This chain links TRBV10-3 with TRBJ2-1, with D possibly called TRBD1 or TRBD2 (5 bases each). Deletions cut 2 bases from V and 6 bases from J, with 11 bases between. Germline lookup yields CDR1 ENHRY and CDR2 SYGVKD. This CDR3 has 14 amino acids. CDR3 loop: CAISEVGVANEQFF. In DNA form, the CDR3 reads TGTGCCATCAGTGAGGTGGGGGTTGCCAATGAGCAGTTCTTC.

This clonotype was observed a few times. The chain combines TRBV4-3 with TRBJ2-2; 8 nucleotides agree with TRBD2. CDR1 LGHNA and CDR2 YSLEER come from the germline V gene. Trimming took 1 base from V and 5 from J; bases not matched to a gene: 6. The CDR3 is 16 residues long. The CDR3 bases are TGCGCCAGCAGCCAAGTTAGCGGGGTGCGGACCGGGGAGCTGTTTTTT. It specifies CASSQVSGVRTGELFF.

In its sample, this clonotype was seen many times. The chain carries TRBV28 and TRBJ2-1, with a weak D call TRBD1 (5 bases). From germline, CDR1 is MDHEN and CDR2 SYDVKM. CDR3 length: 14 residues. Trimming removed 3 bases from V and 2 bases from J, with 8 bases in between. Here the CDR3 reads CASSFDRTYNEQFF. As DNA, the CDR3 is TGTGCCAGCAGTTTCGACAGAACCTACAATGAGCAGTTCTTC.